This is a list of T cell receptor beta chains from one sample in a study of OX40 agonist ivuxolimab in advanced cancers. Sequencing was performed with immunoSEQ multiplex PCR; in TCRdb, only in-frame clones are kept and a portion is missing. The data show roughly 67,000 clones, around 83% seen once. The sample here was CD4+ or CD8+ T cells sorted from blood, taken in a trial of the OX40 agonist ivuxolimab. These receptors were collected from an adult with an advanced solid tumor such as melanoma, head and neck, liver or kidney cancer. The CDR3 runs from the conserved cysteine through the conserved F or W. The D gene is left open where the match is weak. Not all rows give a size; the values are once, few, many and, for expanded clones, a class.

d_call clone_size j_call v_call cdr3_aa cdr3_nt
NA NA TRBJ2-3 TRBV30 CAWSPAGLPTDTQYF TGTGCCTGGAGTCCCGCGGGACTGCCCACAGATACGCAGTATTTT
NA NA TRBJ1-5 TRBV28 CASGTDSNQPQHF TGTGCCAGCGGTACCGACAGCAATCAGCCCCAGCATTTT
NA NA TRBJ1-3 TRBV10-3 CAIGGFSGNTIYF TGTGCCATCGGCGGGTTCTCTGGAAACACCATATATTTT
TRBD1 NA TRBJ2-2 TRBV18 CASSQGQDSFTGELFF TGTGCCAGCTCCCAAGGACAGGACTCCTTCACCGGGGAGCTGTTTTTT
NA NA TRBJ2-6 TRBV18 CASSPVRRLPILGANVLTF TGTGCCAGCTCACCGGTGCGAAGGTTGCCCATTTTGGGGGCCAACGTCCTGACTTTC
TRBD2 few TRBJ2-1 TRBV10-3 CAISEDAGELNEQFF TGTGCCATCAGTGAGGATGCGGGAGAGTTGAATGAGCAGTTCTTC
NA NA TRBJ1-4 TRBV28 CASSSHRDHEKLFF TGTGCCAGCAGTTCCCACAGGGACCATGAAAAACTGTTTTTT
NA few TRBJ2-7 TRBV5-5 CASSIDGQGEQYF TGTGCCAGCAGCATCGATGGCCAGGGGGAGCAGTACTTC
TRBD2 once TRBJ2-7 TRBV11-3 CASSSGLAGDEQYF TGTGCCAGCAGCTCGGGACTAGCGGGAGACGAGCAGTACTTC
TRBD2 NA TRBJ2-3 TRBV19 CASGGRLAGGTDTQYF TGTGCCAGTGGGGGCCGACTAGCGGGGGGCACAGATACGCAGTATTTT
NA NA TRBJ2-2 TRBV30 CACPRMGPLTGELFF TGTGCCTGTCCCCGAATGGGACCACTTACCGGGGAGCTGTTTTTT
NA NA TRBJ1-2 TRBV11-1 CASSLKGDLQGYTF TGTGCCAGCAGCTTAAAGGGCGACCTCCAGGGCTACACCTTC
TRBD1 NA TRBJ2-7 TRBV7-2 CASSLVPGTELYEQYF TGTGCCAGCAGCTTAGTACCGGGGACAGAGCTCTACGAGCAGTACTTC
TRBD1 NA TRBJ2-1 TRBV14 CASSRYRGLRNEQFF TGTGCCAGCAGCCGATACAGGGGGCTGCGCAATGAGCAGTTCTTC
TRBD1 once TRBJ2-5 TRBV5-4 CASSSRDRVQETQYF TGTGCCAGCAGCTCCCGGGACAGGGTTCAAGAGACCCAGTACTTC
TRBD2 NA TRBJ2-4 TRBV5-6 CASTASGRYIQYF TGTGCCAGCACCGCTAGCGGGAGGTACATTCAGTACTTC
TRBD1 NA TRBJ2-2 TRBV4-3 CASSQDHVRGLSGELFF TGCGCCAGCAGCCAAGATCATGTCAGGGGGCTTTCCGGGGAGCTGTTTTTT
NA NA TRBJ2-7 TRBV4-1 CASSQDKSLGVDSYEQYF TGCGCCAGCAGCCAAGATAAGAGTCTAGGGGTTGACTCCTACGAGCAGTACTTC
TRBD2 NA TRBJ2-5 TRBV27 CASSWKAGVRETQYF TGTGCCAGCAGTTGGAAGGCGGGAGTCCGGGAGACCCAGTACTTC
NA NA TRBJ2-3 TRBV10-3 CAIRDRGDSTDTQYF TGTGCCATCAGGGATCGCGGGGATTCCACAGATACGCAGTATTTT
NA NA TRBJ1-2 TRBV7-2 CASSREDGYTF TGTGCCAGCTCCAGGGAGGATGGCTACACCTTC
NA NA TRBJ2-4 TRBV2 CASKKLIKNIQYF TGTGCCAGCAAAAAGTTAATCAAAAACATTCAGTACTTC
NA NA TRBJ2-1 TRBV5-8 CASSLTPGTPDYNEQFF TGTGCCAGCAGCCTAACCCCCGGGACACCTGATTACAATGAGCAGTTCTTC
NA NA TRBJ2-7 TRBV6-6 CASSYRGREQYF TGTGCCAGCAGTTACAGGGGCCGCGAGCAGTACTTC